The 27 T cell receptor beta chains reported below all come from one sample, sequenced in a study of T-cell reconstitution after alpha-beta-depleted transplantation in children. As it was prepared, the TCRbeta library received unique molecular identifiers. MiXCR, applied by TCRdb to the PCR reads, yields one record per CDR3 protein. In the table there are about 110,000 distinct CDR3 sequences, under 13% of which are singletons. The specimen comprised PBMCs from the stem cell graft donor, sampled from the stem cell graft. These receptors were taken from a human donor who donated a stem cell graft to a child with acute lymphoblastic leukemia.

This clonotype was counted ten times or more. Mismatch with germline at one junction end may stem from a read error. The chain has TRBV20-1 and TRBJ2-4; 7 bases map to TRBD2. Germline V gene sequence: CDR1 DFQATT, CDR2 SNEGSKA (reference sequence). This CDR3 is built from 13 residues. CDR3 bases: TGCAGTACTAGACCGGGGGGACAAAACATTCAGTACTTC. This codes for CSTRPGGQNIQYF.

This clonotype was found a few times. V usage is TRBV12-2 and J usage is TRBJ1-3; the table's D call of TRBD1 was not tested on the DNA. TRBV12-2 is deemed a pseudogene. The CDR3 runs 17 residues. As DNA, the CDR3 is TGTGCAAGTCGCTTAGCGGGGCCGGGGCGCTCTGGAAACACCATATATTTT. It yields the protein CASRLAGPGRSGNTIYF.

At least ten counts were recorded for this clonotype. The chain recombines TRBV6-5 with TRBJ1-5; 10 nucleotides line up with TRBD1. CDR1 MNHEY and CDR2 SVGAGI come from the germline V gene. V gave up 0 bases and J gave up 5 bases; unmatched junction bases: 4. The CDR3 runs to 16 residues. The CDR3 region is CASSYSGTGAHQPQHF. As DNA, the CDR3 is TGTGCCAGCAGTTACTCTGGGACAGGGGCCCATCAGCCCCAGCATTTT.

The V and J genes are TRBV7-3 and TRBJ2-1, with 10 bases that match TRBD1. V lost 3 bases, J lost 8 bases, and 16 bases stayed unmatched. CDR1 is SGHTA and CDR2 is FQGTGA in the germline V gene. This CDR3 region has 18 residues. CDR3 amino acids: CASSFTGTGARLAYEQFF. For the CDR3, the DNA is TGTGCCAGCAGCTTCACCGGGACAGGGGCGAGACTAGCATATGAGCAGTTCTTC.

This clonotype was observed many times. The rearrangement joins TRBV7-2 to TRBJ2-1; the match to TRBD2 covers 14 bases. The CDR3 extends over 18 amino acids. V shed 3 bases and J 4 bases; nucleotides not matched to a gene: 8. Germline CDR1 reads SGHTA; CDR2 reads FQGNSA. For the CDR3, the DNA is TGTGCCAGCAGCTTCGCGACTAGCGGGAGGGCTCCTTACAATGAGCAGTTCTTC. Protein sequence: CASSFATSGRAPYNEQFF.

This clonotype was detected ten times or more. Possible read error: a much larger clone is one base away. The V gene is TRBV27, the J gene TRBJ2-2; 7 bases align to TRBD1. The CDR3 consists of 14 residues. V was clipped by 4 bases and J by 1 base; unmatched bases: 0. Germline CDR1 MNHEY, CDR2 SMNVEV (reference sequence). The DNA of the CDR3 is TGTGCCAGCAGTTGGACAGGGAACACCGGGGAGCTGTTTTTT. Translated: CASSWTGNTGELFF.

This clonotype has a count of ten or more. V usage is TRBV9 and J usage is TRBJ2-1; the match to TRBD2 covers 11 bases. The J segment lost 3 bases and the V segment lost 3 bases, leaving 5 bases of the junction unmatched. The CDR3 is 16 residues long. Germline values: CDR1 SGDLS, CDR2 YYNGEE. CDR3 sequence reads: CASSAPGTSGYNEQFF. DNA of the CDR3: TGTGCCAGCAGCGCCCCCGGGACTAGCGGCTACAATGAGCAGTTCTTC.

In regard to this clonotype: A read error may explain this, as a much larger clone is one base away. The chain employs TRBV24-1 and TRBJ2-5; D gene unclear. This CDR3 is 12 amino acids long. V dropped 6 bases and J dropped 2 bases, with 6 bases sitting between them. Germline-derived CDR1 and CDR2 are KGHDR and SFDVKD. The CDR3 DNA is TGTGCCACCAGTTACCCTCAAGAGACCCAGTACTTC. It is translated as CATSYPQETQYF.

The rearrangement joins TRBV29-1 to TRBJ1-4; D is perhaps TRBD1 (5 bases). Deletions cut 7 bases from V and 0 bases from J, with 18 bases between. CDR3 size: 16 residues. Germline V gene lookup returns CDR1 SQVTM and CDR2 ANQGSEA. CDR3 nucleotide sequence: TGCAGCGCCCGGGGGTACGATCGAACAACTAATGAAAAACTGTTTTTT. It translates to CSARGYDRTTNEKLFF.

The table lists this clonotype with many counts. The chain is built from TRBV18 and TRBJ2-7, with TRBD1 identical over 8 bases. Germline trimming cut 0 bases from V and 0 bases from J; bases unmatched to any gene: 4. Germline CDR1 is KGHSH and CDR2 is LQKENI. The length of the CDR3 is 16 residues. The CDR3 loop reads CASSPPWTGSSYEQYF. CDR3 nucleotide sequence: TGTGCCAGCTCACCACCGTGGACAGGGAGCTCCTACGAGCAGTACTTC.

With regard to this clonotype: The CDR3 does not end in the conserved phenylalanine or tryptophan, so this is likely a read error. This chain links TRBV7-2 with TRBJ2-5; a possible D gene is TRBD2 (6 bases). Trimming shortened V by 0 bases and J by 5 bases, and 19 bases separated the two germline ends. The CDR3 has 17 amino acids. The germline V gene has CDR1 SGHTA and CDR2 FQGNSA. Written as DNA, the CDR3 is TGTGCCAGCAGCTTAGCGAGAACGGGAGTGCCGGGGGAGACCCAGTACTCC. Translated, it gives CASSLARTGVPGETQYS.

In this sample, this clonotype turned up many times. This sequence joins TRBV6-5 and TRBJ1-2; D call uncertain. Germline CDR1 and CDR2: MNHEY and SVGAGI. The CDR3 spans 17 residues. V lost 4 bases to trimming and J lost 6 bases, with 24 bases between them. In DNA form, the CDR3 reads TGTGCCAGCAGTTCCCATCAAATCGACGGAGCGGAGGATGGCTACACCTTC. It translates to CASSSHQIDGAEDGYTF.

This clonotype was recorded many times. This chain links TRBV27 with TRBJ1-2, with 7 bases identical to TRBD1. V gave up 5 bases and J gave up 1 base; unmatched junction bases: 7. Germline CDR1 is MNHEY and CDR2 is SMNVEV (reference sequence). This CDR3 has 15 residues. This CDR3 is CASSLTGSSNYGYTF. The CDR3 region has the DNA TGTGCCAGCAGTCTGACAGGGAGCAGTAACTATGGCTACACCTTC.

This clonotype was detected ten times or more. The V gene is TRBV9, the J gene TRBJ1-4; unclear D gene. The CDR3 totals 17 residues. Deletions cut 0 bases from V and 3 bases from J, with 15 bases between. Germline V gene lookup returns CDR1 SGDLS and CDR2 YYNGEE. CDR3 region: CASSVAASGSPNEKLFF. CDR3 sequence (DNA): TGTGCCAGCAGCGTAGCGGCTTCGGGCAGCCCTAATGAAAAACTGTTTTTT.

This clonotype was recorded at least ten times. This sequence joins TRBV3-1 and TRBJ2-5; perhaps TRBD2 as D (6 bases). Germline CDR1 reads LGHDT; CDR2 reads YNNKEL (reference sequence). This CDR3 spans 16 amino acids. V lost 0 bases, J lost 3 bases, and 14 bases lay in between. CDR3 sequence: CASSQDPAGPEETQYF. The CDR3 DNA is TGTGCCAGCAGCCAAGATCCGGCGGGGCCAGAAGAGACCCAGTACTTC.

This clonotype was counted at least ten times. The chain carries TRBV11-2 and TRBJ2-3, with TRBD1 identical over 9 bases. V trimming: 3 bases; J trimming: 3 bases; junction bases outside the gene matches: 19. The CDR3 totals 20 residues. From germline, CDR1 is SGHAT and CDR2 FQNNGV. Here the CDR3 reads CASSFPKTGQGRPRTDTQYF. DNA of the CDR3: TGTGCCAGCAGCTTCCCAAAGACAGGACAGGGGAGACCTCGTACAGATACGCAGTATTTT.

A word on this clonotype: This may come from a read error, since a much larger clone is one base off. The chain combines TRBV28 with TRBJ2-3, with TRBD1 identical over 7 bases. V was clipped by 5 bases and J by 2 bases; unmatched bases: 4. Germline-derived CDR1 and CDR2 are MDHEN and SYDVKM. This CDR3 spans 14 amino acids. CDR3 sequence reads: CASSQDRYTDTQYF. As DNA, the CDR3 is TGTGCCAGCAGTCAGGACAGGTACACAGATACGCAGTATTTT.

The CDR3, as DNA: TGTGCCAGCAGCTATCGATCGAATCAGCCCCAGCATTTT. Its protein product is CASSYRSNQPQHF. The gene calls are TRBV7-2 and TRBJ1-5, with unresolved D. From germline, CDR1 is SGHTA and CDR2 FQGNSA. V gave up 4 bases and J gave up 4 bases, with 8 bases separating them. The CDR3 is made up of 13 amino acids.

This clonotype showed up many times. V is TRBV27 and J is TRBJ2-2, with 11 bases lining up with TRBD2. The CDR3 runs to 15 residues. The V segment lost 6 bases and the J segment 1 base; nucleotides outside the gene matches: 1. Per germline, CDR1 MNHEY and CDR2 SMNVEV (reference sequence). The CDR3 bases are TGTGCCAGCAGGCTAGCGGGGGGGAACACCGGGGAGCTGTTTTTT. This gives the protein CASRLAGGNTGELFF.

In this sample, this clonotype turned up many times. The CDR3 DNA reads as TGTGCCAGCAGCCATTCGGGACAGGGGTTCAATGAGCAGTTCTTC. This codes for CASSHSGQGFNEQFF. This chain links TRBV3-1 with TRBJ2-1; 10 bases are a match to TRBD1. The V gene's germline CDR1 is LGHDT and CDR2 YNNKEL (reference sequence). The CDR3 has 15 amino acids. Unmatched junction bases numbered 5, after V lost 3 bases and J lost 6 bases.

This clonotype was recorded at least ten times. In DNA form, the CDR3 reads TGTGCCAGCATAGGGGCGGTGAGCTCCTACAATGAGCAGTTCTTC. This codes for CASIGAVSSYNEQFF. This sequence joins TRBV6-5 and TRBJ2-1; the D gene is possibly TRBD1 (5 bases). The CDR3 contains 15 residues. V was trimmed by 7 bases and J by 0 bases, leaving 13 bases between them. Germline V gives CDR1 MNHEY, CDR2 SVGAGI.

This clonotype was counted ten times or more. The chain is built from TRBV29-1 and TRBJ1-1, with 8 bases identical to TRBD1. V was clipped by 7 bases and J by 11 bases; unmatched bases: 15. The CDR3 is 13 amino acids. Germline loops: CDR1 SQVTM, CDR2 ANQGSEA. This chain's CDR3 is CSAAIDQGAGAFF. For the CDR3, the DNA is TGCAGCGCGGCGATTGATCAGGGGGCCGGCGCTTTCTTT.

This clonotype was seen ten or more times. J is TRBJ2-2 and V is TRBV25-1, with 10 bases lining up with TRBD2. Germline V gives CDR1 MGHDK, CDR2 SYGVNS. The CDR3 extends over 15 amino acids. After removal of 3 bases from V and 3 bases from J, the junction contained 1 base not matched to a gene. The CDR3 bases are TGTGCCAGCAGTGAGAGCGGGAGGGACACCGGGGAGCTGTTTTTT. It is translated as CASSESGRDTGELFF.

The chain links TRBV29-1 to TRBJ1-1, with D uncertain. Germline CDR1 is SQVTM and CDR2 is ANQGSEA. V lost 3 bases and J 11 bases, leaving 16 bases between the germline ends. CDR3 length equals 12 residues. The CDR3 is CSVEGEGGWAFF. The CDR3 DNA is TGCAGCGTTGAGGGTGAGGGAGGGTGGGCTTTCTTT.

This clonotype was seen at least ten times. The V call is TRBV10-3, the J call TRBJ2-7; D remains unclear. CDR1 and CDR2 (germline): ENHRY, SYGVKD. V gave up 2 bases and J gave up 6 bases, with 8 bases separating them. The CDR3 is made up of 12 amino acids. The CDR3 reads CAISERSSEQYF. In DNA form, the CDR3 reads TGTGCCATCAGTGAGCGGTCTTCCGAGCAGTACTTC.

The chain recombines TRBV20-1 with TRBJ2-1, with TRBD1 matching over 9 bases. The CDR3 length is 13 residues. V trimming: 4 bases; J trimming: 7 bases; junction bases outside the gene matches: 5. Germline lookup yields CDR1 DFQATT and CDR2 SNEGSKA (reference sequence). The CDR3 loop reads CSAIGTGYNEQFF. The CDR3 DNA follows: TGCAGTGCTATCGGGACAGGGTATAATGAGCAGTTCTTC.

In this sample, this clonotype turned up many times. This chain uses TRBV7-2 with TRBJ2-4; 11 nucleotides agree with TRBD2. The trim removed 5 bases at V and 6 bases at J, leaving 3 bases unmatched. CDR3 length equals 14 residues. The germline CDR1 and CDR2 sequences are SGHTA and FQGNSA. The CDR3 is CASSPGLAGNIQYF. The CDR3 coding sequence is TGTGCCAGCAGCCCAGGACTAGCGGGAAACATTCAGTACTTC.